These 4 T cell receptor beta chains share one sample of origin, sequenced in a study of T cells after yellow fever vaccination. Using its own MiXCR run on the 5' RACE reads, TCRdb lists one record per CDR3 protein. The sample shows 500,000 to 550,000 distinct CDR3 sequences, 20% to 25% of them seen only once. The source material was PBMCs, sampled less than 25 days after the first yellow fever vaccination. These receptors all come from a man younger than 35 who received the YFV17D yellow fever vaccine.

This chain joins TRBV12-3 or TRBV12-4 and TRBJ1-1; the D gene is possibly TRBD1 (5 bases). The length of the CDR3 is 15 residues. The V and J ends lost 7 bases and 5 bases respectively, with 20 bases between them. The CDR3 here is CASTLRGRGSTEAFF. The CDR3, as DNA: TGTGCCAGCACCCTAAGGGGCCGAGGGTCAACTGAAGCTTTCTTT.

The J gene is TRBJ2-1, the V gene TRBV28; tentatively, D is TRBD2 (6 bases). Germline lookup yields CDR1 MDHEN and CDR2 SYDVKM. The CDR3 totals 13 residues. Trimming took off 6 bases at V and 7 bases at J, with 13 bases between the two ends. CDR3 residues: CASRYPAGNEQFF. The CDR3 region has the DNA TGTGCCAGCAGATACCCCGCGGGGAATGAGCAGTTCTTC.

V and J are TRBV6-1 and TRBJ2-1; a possible D gene is TRBD2 (5 bases). The CDR3 contains 17 residues. The V end was cut by 6 bases, the J end by 5 bases, with 23 bases between. Germline-derived CDR1 and CDR2 are MNHNS and SASEGT. CDR3 coding DNA: TGTGCCAGCAGCCGCGCGATATCAGAGGACTGGAACAATGAGCAGTTCTTC. It specifies CASSRAISEDWNNEQFF.

This chain connects TRBV5-1 to TRBJ1-2; 7 bases match TRBD1. The CDR3 contains 14 residues. With 0 bases clipped from V and 2 bases from J, the junction kept 1 base outside the gene matches. CDR1 SGHRS and CDR2 YFSETQ come from the germline V gene. CDR3 residues: CASSLEGANYGYTF. Here the CDR3 DNA reads TGCGCCAGCAGCTTGGAGGGGGCGAACTATGGCTACACCTTC.